What follows are 30 T cell receptor beta chains derived from one specimen sequenced in a study of molecular identifiers for immune sequencing clone quantification (dated by TCRdb to between 2017 and 2018). The method was PCR. These reads were obtained on a NextSeq 500. Using fastp trimming at Q25 and MiXCR clonotype assembly, TCRdb reanalyzed the public sequencing data and kept in-frame beta chains. Identical CDR3 protein sequences are pooled into one entry, listed with their most common genes and DNA. The sample records 460,000 or so distinct CDR3 sequences, around 23% of which are singletons. Under 0.85% of the sample goes to the ten largest clones. Sequenced material: naive CD8+ T cells from blood, with Jurkat cell RNA spiked in. The cell subset or site label here, explained by the study, means: FACS-sorted CD8+CD4-CCR7+CD45RA+ naive T cells. The receptors stem from a human donor in good health. Some libraries in this study had Jurkat cell RNA spiked in.

Comments on this clonotype: This may arise from a read error, as a much more abundant clone is one base away. This rearrangement joins TRBV6-6 to TRBJ2-7; D is perhaps TRBD1 (5 bases). V gave up 6 bases and J gave up 5 bases, with 17 bases separating them. Germline-derived CDR1 and CDR2 are MNHNY and SVGAGI (reference sequence). The CDR3 contains 14 residues. The chain's CDR3 is CASRKESGYDEQYF. DNA for the CDR3: TGTGCCAGCAGAAAAGAGTCAGGGTACGACGAGCAGTACTTC.

The sample holds a few counts of this clonotype. V is TRBV13 and J is TRBJ2-5; 7 bases fit TRBD1. Germline V gives CDR1 PRHDT, CDR2 FYEKMQ (reference sequence). The CDR3 covers 14 residues. With 5 bases clipped from V and 5 bases from J, the junction kept 8 bases outside the gene matches. In DNA, the CDR3 is TGTGCCAGCAGCGGAAACGCAGGGGGTGAGACCCAGTACTTC. Translating gives CASSGNAGGETQYF.

This clonotype was detected a few times. CDR3 DNA sequence: TGTGCCAGCAGCCCCGGTTTTGGCTCCACCTACGAGCAGTACTTC. Translated, it gives CASSPGFGSTYEQYF. The rearrangement links TRBV9 to TRBJ2-7; the D is unclear. This CDR3 contains 15 residues. Trimming shortened V by 4 bases and J by 2 bases, and 16 bases separated the two germline ends. The germline CDR1 and CDR2 sequences are SGDLS and YYNGEE.

The chain uses TRBV19 and TRBJ2-1; 10 nucleotides align to TRBD2. The V and J ends lost 5 bases and 10 bases, in that order; junction bases with no gene match: 11. The CDR3 runs 15 residues. CDR1 and CDR2 from the germline V gene are LNHDA and SQIVND (reference sequence). The CDR3 sequence is CASSPLAGGLGEQFF. CDR3 coding DNA: TGTGCCAGTAGTCCCTTAGCGGGGGGACTGGGGGAGCAGTTCTTC.

This clonotype was picked up many times. V and J are TRBV28 and TRBJ1-5; perhaps TRBD1 as D (5 bases). From germline, CDR1 is MDHEN and CDR2 SYDVKM. The CDR3 consists of 15 residues. Deletions cut 6 bases from V and 9 bases from J, with 21 bases between. The CDR3 DNA is TGTGCCAGCAGCCCGTCCTCGGACAATTGGCCGCCCCAGCATTTT. Its translation: CASSPSSDNWPPQHF.

The rearrangement links TRBV30 to TRBJ2-1, with 12 bases that match TRBD2. V shed 0 bases, J shed 9 bases, and the junction held 6 bases outside the gene matches. This CDR3 spans 15 amino acids. The germline CDR1 and CDR2 sequences are GTSNPN and SVGIG (reference sequence). CDR3 loop: CAWSVSLAGGGEQFF. CDR3 coding DNA: TGTGCCTGGAGTGTTAGTCTAGCGGGAGGGGGTGAGCAGTTCTTC.

Concerning this clonotype: The junction departs from the called germline gene at one end, perhaps through a read error. This chain links TRBV12-3 or TRBV12-4 with TRBJ2-2; 9 bases are a match to TRBD1. The CDR3 consists of 14 residues. CDR3 protein: CVSSQGQGAGELFF. The CDR3 DNA reads TGTGTCAGCAGCCAGGGACAGGGAGCCGGGGAGCTGTTTTTT.

In this sample, this clonotype turned up a few times. This rearrangement joins TRBV6-2 or TRBV6-3 to TRBJ2-1; D may be TRBD2 (6 bases). Germline CDR1 reads MNHEY; CDR2 reads SVGEGT. Trimming removed 0 bases from V and 5 bases from J, with 14 bases in between. The CDR3 has 16 residues. DNA for the CDR3: TGTGCCAGCAGTTACTCCCAGCTCCCGGGGGACAATGAGCAGTTCTTC. Amino acid sequence: CASSYSQLPGDNEQFF.

The V gene is TRBV2, the J gene TRBJ1-5, with D unclear. V lost 2 bases and J 3 bases, leaving 8 bases between the germline ends. The CDR3 consists of 14 residues. Germline V gene data show CDR1 as SNHLY and CDR2 as FYNNEI. In DNA, the CDR3 is TGTGCCAGCAGTGAATACGGCGTCAATCAGCCCCAGCATTTT. Amino acid sequence: CASSEYGVNQPQHF.

This clonotype came up a few times. This rearrangement joins TRBV12-3 or TRBV12-4 to TRBJ1-2; D perhaps matches TRBD1 (5 bases). The CDR3 extends over 13 amino acids. Trimming stripped 3 bases from V and 4 bases from J, with 9 bases between. The CDR3 nucleotides read TGTGCCAGCAGTTTTTACGGGGGCTATGGCTACACCTTC. Encoded protein: CASSFYGGYGYTF.

Only a few counts were recorded for this clonotype. The chain links TRBV7-9 to TRBJ1-5; perhaps TRBD1 as D (6 bases). The V gene's germline CDR1 is SEHNR and CDR2 FQNEAQ (reference sequence). V was clipped by 2 bases and J by 3 bases, with 8 bases between them. This CDR3 comprises 14 residues. CDR3 coding DNA: TGTGCCAGCAGCTTAACAGGGCTCAATCAGCCCCAGCATTTT. This gives the protein CASSLTGLNQPQHF. The whole variable domain, filled in from reference TRBV7-9 and TRBJ1-5, reads DTGVSQNPRHKITKRGQNVTFRCDPISEHNRLYWYRQTLGQGPEFLTYFQNEAQLEKSRLLSDRFSAERPKGSFSTLEIQRTEQGDSAMYLCASSLTGLNQPQHFGDGTRLSIL.

The V call is TRBV7-2, the J call TRBJ2-7, with 7 bases identical to TRBD1. The ends lost 5 bases at V and 0 bases at J; junction bases unmatched: 10. Germline CDR1 reads SGHTA; CDR2 reads FQGNSA. This CDR3 has 16 amino acids. CDR3 nucleotide sequence: TGTGCCAGCAGCCGACGGGACAGCTTCACCTCCTACGAGCAGTACTTC. Its translation: CASSRRDSFTSYEQYF. The full variable domain, with the rest looked up from reference TRBV7-2 and TRBJ2-7, is GAGVSQSPSNKVTEKGKDVELRCDPISGHTALYWYRQSLGQGLEFLIYFQGNSAPDKSGLPSDRFSAERTGGSVSTLTIQRTQQEDSAVYLCASSRRDSFTSYEQYFGPGTRLTVT.

This clonotype has a count of ten or more. This chain connects TRBV7-9 to TRBJ1-1, with TRBD1 matching over 7 bases. Unmatched junction bases numbered 2, after V lost 3 bases and J lost 1 base. The CDR3 runs to 14 residues. The germline CDR1 and CDR2 sequences are SEHNR and FQNEAQ (reference sequence). The CDR3 region is CASSLTGQNTEAFF. CDR3 in DNA: TGTGCCAGCAGCTTGACAGGGCAGAACACTGAAGCTTTCTTT. Complete variable domain (other parts from reference TRBV7-9 and TRBJ1-1): DTGVSQNPRHKITKRGQNVTFRCDPISEHNRLYWYRQTLGQGPEFLTYFQNEAQLEKSRLLSDRFSAERPKGSFSTLEIQRTEQGDSAMYLCASSLTGQNTEAFFGQGTRLTVV.

This clonotype showed up just a few times. The chain employs TRBV6-2 or TRBV6-3 and TRBJ2-7; perhaps TRBD1 as D (5 bases). V lost 2 bases and J lost 4, with 12 bases in between. There are 14 residues in the CDR3. In germline, CDR1 is MNHEY, CDR2 SVGEGT. CDR3 loop: CASSYGRVEYEQYF. The CDR3 DNA reads TGTGCCAGCAGTTACGGCAGGGTTGAGTACGAGCAGTACTTC.

This clonotype was observed a few times. This chain connects TRBV7-9 to TRBJ2-7; D remains unclear. V shed 5 bases and J shed 5 bases, with 25 bases lying between them. The germline CDR1 and CDR2 sequences are SEHNR and FQNEAQ (reference sequence). The CDR3 length is 17 residues. The CDR3 sequence is CASSPPPLDTTFHEQYF. CDR3 coding DNA: TGTGCCAGCAGCCCACCTCCGCTCGACACAACTTTCCACGAGCAGTACTTC. Full variable domain (remainder filled in from reference TRBV7-9 and TRBJ2-7): DTGVSQNPRHKITKRGQNVTFRCDPISEHNRLYWYRQTLGQGPEFLTYFQNEAQLEKSRLLSDRFSAERPKGSFSTLEIQRTEQGDSAMYLCASSPPPLDTTFHEQYFGPGTRLTVT.

Regarding this clonotype: Germline and junction disagree at one end, which may indicate a read error. The chain carries TRBV30 and TRBJ2-7; D gene uncertain. Germline V CDR1 and CDR2: GTSNPN, SVGIG (reference sequence). This CDR3 is 17 amino acids long. In DNA form, the CDR3 reads TGTGCCCGGAGTGTACAACGTGTATATCGCCCTATCTACGAGCAGTACTTC. Encoded protein: CARSVQRVYRPIYEQYF. The entire variable domain, with the rest obtained from reference TRBV30 and TRBJ2-7, is as follows: SQTIHQWPATLVQPVGSPLSLECTVEGTSNPNLYWYRQAAGRGLQLLFYSVGIGQISSEVPQNLSASRPQDRQFILSSKKLLLSDSGFYLCARSVQRVYRPIYEQYFGPGTRLTVT.

The CDR3 nucleotides read TGTGCCAGCAGTTCCTGGGGACGTCCCACAGATACGCAGTATTTT. Encoded protein: CASSSWGRPTDTQYF. The V and J genes are TRBV6-5 and TRBJ2-3, with D perhaps being TRBD1 or TRBD2 (5 bases each). Germline V gene lookup returns CDR1 MNHEY and CDR2 SVGAGI. The CDR3 has 15 residues. V was pared by 4 bases and J by 2 bases, with 13 bases between.

This rearrangement joins TRBV25-1 to TRBJ2-5; 10 bases agree with TRBD1. J lost 5 bases, V lost 11 bases, and 11 bases had no gene match. CDR3 length: 14 residues. CDR1 and CDR2 from the germline V gene are MGHDK and SYGVNS. The CDR3 spells CAGMTGGLLETQYF. The CDR3 nucleotides are TGTGCCGGAATGACAGGGGGCTTGTTGGAGACCCAGTACTTC. Complete variable domain (other parts from reference TRBV25-1 and TRBJ2-5): EADIYQTPRYLVIGTGKKITLECSQTMGHDKMYWYQQDPGMELHLIHYSYGVNSTEKGDLSSESTVSRIRTEHFPLTLESARPSHTSQYLCAGMTGGLLETQYFGPGTRLLVL.

The J gene is TRBJ2-2, the V gene TRBV12-3 or TRBV12-4; possible D gene TRBD2, 6 bases. Trimming removed 1 base from V and 7 bases from J, with 16 bases in between. This CDR3 has 16 amino acids. CDR3 residues: CASSLVSGGDFGELFF. The CDR3, as DNA: TGTGCCAGCAGTTTAGTGTCCGGCGGGGATTTCGGGGAGCTGTTTTTT.

This clonotype showed up just a few times. The rearrangement uses TRBV27 and TRBJ2-5, with 11 bases fitting TRBD2. The V segment lost 6 bases and the J segment 0 bases; nucleotides outside the gene matches: 6. The CDR3 is made up of 16 amino acids. In germline, CDR1 is MNHEY, CDR2 SMNVEV (reference sequence). The CDR3 sequence is CASRGGTSGHQETQYF. In DNA form, the CDR3 reads TGTGCCAGCAGGGGCGGGACTAGCGGCCACCAAGAGACCCAGTACTTC.

This clonotype was counted a few times. The rearrangement uses TRBV6-5 and TRBJ1-1; the D gene is possibly TRBD1 (5 bases). CDR3 length: 16 residues. Germline CDR1 MNHEY, CDR2 SVGAGI. Trimming cost V 6 bases and J 1 base, with 18 bases left between them. The CDR3 nucleotides are TGTGCCAGCAGATGGAGTCTAGGGGAAGGGAACACTGAAGCTTTCTTT. This gives the protein CASRWSLGEGNTEAFF.

This clonotype was picked up many times. This chain joins TRBV30 and TRBJ2-5, with D unresolved. The V and J ends lost 0 bases and 12 bases respectively, with 14 bases between them. The CDR3 is 12 amino acids. Germline CDR1 and CDR2: GTSNPN and SVGIG (reference sequence). CDR3 region: CAWSVRSAGKYF. CDR3 bases: TGTGCCTGGAGTGTACGATCGGCAGGAAAGTACTTC.

This clonotype was seen only a few times. The chain recombines TRBV12-3 or TRBV12-4 with TRBJ2-3, with 7 bases aligning to TRBD2. The CDR3 contains 15 residues. The V gene end was trimmed by 6 bases and the J gene end by 0 bases; junction bases not matched to a gene: 6. The CDR3 DNA sequence: TGTGCCAGCAGGGGGACTACCCCTAGCACAGATACGCAGTATTTT. Protein: CASRGTTPSTDTQYF.

This clonotype has only a few counts. The chain has TRBV9 and TRBJ1-1; TRBD1 matches at 9 bases. The V gene end was trimmed by 6 bases and the J gene end by 1 base; junction bases not matched to a gene: 4. This CDR3 contains 14 residues. Germline CDR1 and CDR2: SGDLS and YYNGEE. Written as DNA, the CDR3 is TGTGCCAGCACCATGGGACAGGGGAACACTGAAGCTTTCTTT. It encodes CASTMGQGNTEAFF.

This clonotype was recorded at least ten times. This chain links TRBV5-4 with TRBJ2-7, with D perhaps matching TRBD1 or TRBD2 (5 bases each). The germline gives CDR1 SGHNT, CDR2 YYREEE (reference sequence). CDR3 length: 14 amino acids. Trimming stripped 4 bases from V and 4 bases from J, with 15 bases between. The CDR3 protein is CASSPDTGTYEQYF. Written as DNA, the CDR3 is TGTGCCAGCAGCCCGGACACGGGAACTTACGAGCAGTACTTC. Full variable domain (remainder filled in from reference TRBV5-4 and TRBJ2-7): ETGVTQSPTHLIKTRGQQVTLRCSSQSGHNTVSWYQQALGQGPQFIFQYYREEENGRGNFPPRFSGLQFPNYSSELNVNALELDDSALYLCASSPDTGTYEQYFGPGTRLTVT.

The chain couples TRBV30 to TRBJ1-1, with unresolved D. V shed 1 base and J shed 6 bases, with 9 bases lying between them. CDR3 length: 12 amino acids. CDR1 is GTSNPN, CDR2 SVGIG, per germline (reference sequence). CDR3 loop: CAWSGWASEAFF. The CDR3 DNA reads as TGTGCCTGGAGTGGGTGGGCCTCTGAAGCTTTCTTT.

There are many counts of this clonotype. This chain joins TRBV7-3 and TRBJ1-5; possible D gene TRBD1, 5 bases. Trimming left V 5 bases short and J 5 bases short, with 13 bases between. Germline CDR1 reads SGHTA; CDR2 reads FQGTGA. The CDR3 runs 14 residues. DNA of the CDR3: TGTGCCAGCAGCCGGGACCTGGGCGATCAGCCCCAGCATTTT. Translation gives CASSRDLGDQPQHF.

This clonotype has a handful of counts. The chain carries TRBV10-3 and TRBJ2-7; D might be TRBD2 (7 bases). The germline V and J ends were trimmed by 0 bases and 2 bases, with 14 bases remaining between them. This CDR3 comprises 16 residues. Per germline, CDR1 ENHRY and CDR2 SYGVKD. CDR3 amino acids: CAISESGGGRTYEQYF. The CDR3 DNA reads as TGTGCCATCAGTGAGTCGGGAGGGGGGCGAACCTACGAGCAGTACTTC.

The chain is built from TRBV7-6 and TRBJ2-7; 10 bases are shared with TRBD1. The CDR3 is 15 residues long. Germline CDR1 reads SGHVS; CDR2 reads FNYEAQ. Trimming at V came to 1 base and at J to 5 bases, leaving 5 bases not matched to a gene. CDR3 amino acids: CASSLEGTGAHEQYF. In DNA, the CDR3 is TGTGCCAGCAGCTTAGAAGGGACAGGGGCCCACGAGCAGTACTTC.

This clonotype was seen a handful of times. The chain joins TRBV19 to TRBJ2-1; D not resolved. The CDR3 has 15 amino acids. V was trimmed by 7 bases and J by 0 bases, leaving 13 bases between them. Germline V gives CDR1 LNHDA, CDR2 SQIVND (reference sequence). CDR3 sequence reads: CASNRARNSYNEQFF. In nucleotides, the CDR3 is TGTGCCAGTAACCGCGCCCGTAACTCCTACAATGAGCAGTTCTTC.